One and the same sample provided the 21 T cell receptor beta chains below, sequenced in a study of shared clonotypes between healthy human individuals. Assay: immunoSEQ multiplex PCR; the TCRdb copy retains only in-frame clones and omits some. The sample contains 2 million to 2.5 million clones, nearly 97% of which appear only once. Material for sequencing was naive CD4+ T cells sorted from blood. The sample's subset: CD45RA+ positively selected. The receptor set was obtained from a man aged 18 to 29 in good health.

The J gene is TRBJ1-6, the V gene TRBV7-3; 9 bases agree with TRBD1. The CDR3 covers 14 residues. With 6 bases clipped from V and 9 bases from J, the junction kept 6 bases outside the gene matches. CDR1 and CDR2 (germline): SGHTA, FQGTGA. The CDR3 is CASSLQGASSPLHF. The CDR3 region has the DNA TGTGCCAGCAGTTTACAGGGGGCAAGTTCACCCCTCCACTTT.

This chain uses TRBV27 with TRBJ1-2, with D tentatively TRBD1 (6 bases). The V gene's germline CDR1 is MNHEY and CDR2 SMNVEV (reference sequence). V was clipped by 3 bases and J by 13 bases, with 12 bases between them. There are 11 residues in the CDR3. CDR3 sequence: CASSLGGAGTF. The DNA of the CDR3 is TGTGCCAGCAGTTTGGGGGGGGCGGGCACCTTC.

The CDR3 nucleotides are TGTGCCAGCAGTGACCGGGACGGCAGATACGAGCAGTATTTT. Translation: CASSDRDGRYEQYF. The chain employs TRBV25-1 and TRBJ2-3; D may match TRBD1 or TRBD2 (5 bases each). V was pared by 3 bases and J by 11 bases, with 18 bases between. The CDR3 extends over 14 amino acids. Germline CDR1 reads MGHDK; CDR2 reads SYGVNS.

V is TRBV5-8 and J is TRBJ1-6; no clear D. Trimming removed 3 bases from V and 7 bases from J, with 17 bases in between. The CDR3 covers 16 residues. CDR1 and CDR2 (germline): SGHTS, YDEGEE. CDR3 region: CASSSAFGIGNSPLHF. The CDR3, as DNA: TGTGCCAGCAGCTCGGCTTTTGGCATAGGAAATTCACCCCTCCACTTT. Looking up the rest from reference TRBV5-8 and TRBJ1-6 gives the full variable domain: EAGVTQSPTHLIKTRGQQATLRCSPISGHTSVYWYQQALGLGLQFLLWYDEGEERNRGNFPPRFSGRQFPNYSSELNVNALELEDSALYLCASSSAFGIGNSPLHFGNGTRLTVT.

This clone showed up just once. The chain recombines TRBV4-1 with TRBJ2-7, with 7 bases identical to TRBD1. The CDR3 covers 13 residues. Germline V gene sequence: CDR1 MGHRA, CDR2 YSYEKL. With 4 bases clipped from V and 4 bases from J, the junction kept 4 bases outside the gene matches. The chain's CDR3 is CASSRDSVYEQYF. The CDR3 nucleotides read TGCGCCAGCAGCCGGGACAGCGTTTACGAGCAGTACTTC.

CDR3 residues: CASSSRGAYGYTF. In DNA form, the CDR3 reads TGTGCCAGCAGCTCCAGGGGAGCCTATGGCTACACCTTC. This chain uses TRBV14 with TRBJ1-2; D may be TRBD1 (6 bases). Germline lookup yields CDR1 SGHDN and CDR2 FVKESK. Between the trimmed V and J ends, which lost 5 bases and 4 bases, there was a span of 11 bases. The CDR3 totals 13 residues.

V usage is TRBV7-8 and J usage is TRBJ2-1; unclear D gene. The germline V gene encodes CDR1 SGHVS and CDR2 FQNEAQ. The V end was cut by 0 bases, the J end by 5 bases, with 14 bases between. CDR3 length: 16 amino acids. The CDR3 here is CASSLAGSLLHNEQFF. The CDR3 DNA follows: TGTGCCAGCAGCTTAGCGGGCAGTCTCCTTCACAATGAGCAGTTCTTC.

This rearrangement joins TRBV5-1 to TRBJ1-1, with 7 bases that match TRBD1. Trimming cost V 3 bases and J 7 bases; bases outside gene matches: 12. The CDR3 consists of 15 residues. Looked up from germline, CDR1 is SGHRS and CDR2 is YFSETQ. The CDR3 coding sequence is TGCGCCAGCAGCTCCCCGACGGGACAGAGGTTTGAAGCTTTCTTT. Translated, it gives CASSSPTGQRFEAFF. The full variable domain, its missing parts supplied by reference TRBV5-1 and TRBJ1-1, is KAGVTQTPRYLIKTRGQQVTLSCSPISGHRSVSWYQQTPGQGLQFLFEYFSETQRNKGNFPGRFSGRQFSNSRSEMNVSTLELGDSALYLCASSSPTGQRFEAFFGQGTRLTVV.

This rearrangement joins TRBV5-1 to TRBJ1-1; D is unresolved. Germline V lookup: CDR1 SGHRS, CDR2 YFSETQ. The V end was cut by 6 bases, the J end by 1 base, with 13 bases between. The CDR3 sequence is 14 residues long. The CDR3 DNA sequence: TGCGCCAGCACCCTTAATACGGGGAACACTGAAGCTTTCTTT. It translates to CASTLNTGNTEAFF.

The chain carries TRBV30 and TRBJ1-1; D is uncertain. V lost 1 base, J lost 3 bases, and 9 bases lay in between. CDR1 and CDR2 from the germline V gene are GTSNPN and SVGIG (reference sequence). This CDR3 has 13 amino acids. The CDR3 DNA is TGTGCCTGGAGTGCCGAGAGTTACACTGAAGCTTTCTTT. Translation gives CAWSAESYTEAFF.

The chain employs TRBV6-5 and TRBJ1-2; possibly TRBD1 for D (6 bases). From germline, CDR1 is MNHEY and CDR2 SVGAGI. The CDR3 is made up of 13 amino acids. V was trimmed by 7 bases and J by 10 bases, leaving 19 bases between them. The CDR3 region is CASNQRQDGTYTF. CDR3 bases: TGTGCCAGCAACCAGAGACAGGACGGAACCTACACCTTC.

The DNA of the CDR3 is TGTGCCTGGAGTGACGGGTCCCTAGGACAAGAGACCCAGTACTTC. Its translation: CAWSDGSLGQETQYF. The genes are TRBV30 and TRBJ2-5; D not certain. With 1 base removed from V and 2 bases from J, the gap between germline ends came to 14 bases. This CDR3 has 15 residues. CDR1 GTSNPN and CDR2 SVGIG come from the germline V gene (reference sequence).

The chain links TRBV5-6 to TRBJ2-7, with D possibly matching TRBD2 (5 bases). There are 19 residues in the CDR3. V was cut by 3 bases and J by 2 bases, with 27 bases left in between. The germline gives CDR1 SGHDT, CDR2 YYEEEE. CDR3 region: CASSSAFKGGPGLPYEQYF. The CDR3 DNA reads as TGTGCCAGCAGCTCCGCCTTCAAAGGCGGGCCGGGCCTCCCCTACGAGCAGTACTTC.

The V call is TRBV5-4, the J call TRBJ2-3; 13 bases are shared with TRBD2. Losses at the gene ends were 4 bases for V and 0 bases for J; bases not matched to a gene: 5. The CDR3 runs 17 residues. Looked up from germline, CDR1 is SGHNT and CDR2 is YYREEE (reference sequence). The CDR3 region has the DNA TGTGCCAGCAGCCTCAGGACTAGCGGGGGCAGCACAGATACGCAGTATTTT. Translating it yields CASSLRTSGGSTDTQYF.

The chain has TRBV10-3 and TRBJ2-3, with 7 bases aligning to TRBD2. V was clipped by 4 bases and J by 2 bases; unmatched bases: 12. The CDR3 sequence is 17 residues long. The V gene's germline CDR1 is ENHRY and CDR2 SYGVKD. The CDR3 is CAISVGGTALATDTQYF. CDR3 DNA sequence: TGTGCCATCAGTGTCGGGGGGACGGCGTTGGCCACAGATACGCAGTATTTT.

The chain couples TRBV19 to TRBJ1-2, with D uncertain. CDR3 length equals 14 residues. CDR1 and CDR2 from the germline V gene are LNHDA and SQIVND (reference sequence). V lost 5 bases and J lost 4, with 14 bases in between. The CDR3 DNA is TGTGCCAGTAGTGGCGGACGGGAGACCTATGGCTACACCTTC. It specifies CASSGGRETYGYTF.

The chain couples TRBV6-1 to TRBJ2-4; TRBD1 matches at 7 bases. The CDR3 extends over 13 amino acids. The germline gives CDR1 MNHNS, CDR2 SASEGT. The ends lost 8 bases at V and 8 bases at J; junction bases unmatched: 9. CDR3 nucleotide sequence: TGTGCCAGCTCAACTAGGGGGCGTGACATTCAGTACTTC. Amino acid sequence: CASSTRGRDIQYF.

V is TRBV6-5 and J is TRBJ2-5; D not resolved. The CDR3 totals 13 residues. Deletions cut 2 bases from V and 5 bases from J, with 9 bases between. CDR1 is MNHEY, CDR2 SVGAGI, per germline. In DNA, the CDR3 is TGTGCCAGCAGTTACCCCCTTAGCGAGACCCAGTACTTC. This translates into CASSYPLSETQYF.

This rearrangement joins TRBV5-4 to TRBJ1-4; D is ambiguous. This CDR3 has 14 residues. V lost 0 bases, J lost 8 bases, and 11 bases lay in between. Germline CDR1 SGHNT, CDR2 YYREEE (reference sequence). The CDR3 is CASSLGRREEKLFF. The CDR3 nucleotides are TGTGCCAGCAGCTTGGGTAGGCGGGAAGAAAAACTGTTTTTT.

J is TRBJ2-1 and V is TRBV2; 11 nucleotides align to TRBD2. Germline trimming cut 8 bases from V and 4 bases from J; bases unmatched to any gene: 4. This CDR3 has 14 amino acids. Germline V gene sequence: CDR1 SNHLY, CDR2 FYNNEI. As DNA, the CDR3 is TGTGCCAGCGGGACTAGCGGCCGATACAATGAGCAGTTCTTC. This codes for CASGTSGRYNEQFF.

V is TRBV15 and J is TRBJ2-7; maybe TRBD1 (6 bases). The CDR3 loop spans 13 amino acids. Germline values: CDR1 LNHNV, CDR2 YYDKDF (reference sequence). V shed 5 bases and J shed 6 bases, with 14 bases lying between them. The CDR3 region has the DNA TGTGCCACCAGCCGAACAGGGTTCCGCGAGCAGTACTTC. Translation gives CATSRTGFREQYF. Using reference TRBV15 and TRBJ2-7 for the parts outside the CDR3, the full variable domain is DAMVIQNPRYQVTQFGKPVTLSCSQTLNHNVMYWYQQKSSQAPKLLFHYYDKDFNNEADTPDNFQSRRPNTSFCFLDIRSPGLGDTAMYLCATSRTGFREQYFGPGTRLTVT.